This T cell receptor beta chain was retrieved from a study of control samples from healthy donors and cancer patients. The CDR3 is 14 amino acids. Generated by immunoSEQ multiplex PCR, the TCRdb table keeps only in-frame clones and is missing some. The sample holds approximately 100,000 clones, approximately 78% seen once. This sequence originates from a man in his sixties in good health. The sequenced material came from blood. J is TRBJ2-7 and V is TRBV12-1; TRBD2, the table's D call, lacks a check against the DNA. TRBV12-1 is a recognized pseudogene. The CDR3 sequence is CASSFEDPKREQYF. The CDR3 coding sequence is TGTGCCAGCAGCTTTGAGGACCCCAAGCGGGAGCAGTACTTC.